This passage covers 26 T cell receptor beta chains from one sample sequenced in a study of blood T cell repertoires in COVID-19. Clones were read by immunoSEQ multiplex PCR, and TCRdb kept only the in-frame ones, dropping some. The table includes 150,000 to 200,000 clones, roughly four fifths detected once. The sample comprised peripheral blood. These receptor sequences come from a woman of 80 years or more with acute or convalescent COVID-19.

V is TRBV18 and J is TRBJ1-6, with 7 bases that match TRBD1. Losses at the gene ends were 3 bases for V and 5 bases for J; bases not matched to a gene: 7. Germline lookup yields CDR1 KGHSH and CDR2 LQKENI. This CDR3 contains 16 residues. The CDR3 bases are TGTGCCAGCTCACCCGACAGGGCCTCTAATAATTCACCCCTCCACTTT. It encodes CASSPDRASNNSPLHF. Variable domain in full (rest from reference TRBV18 and TRBJ1-6): NAGVMQNPRHLVRRRGQEARLRCSPMKGHSHVYWYRQLPEEGLKFMVYLQKENIIDESGMPKERFSAEFPKEGPSILRIQQVVRGDSAAYFCASSPDRASNNSPLHFGNGTRLTVT.

The chain recombines TRBV3-1 (or the pseudogene TRBV3-2) with TRBJ2-7; maybe TRBD2 (5 bases). The CDR3 sequence is 14 residues long. Per the germline V gene, CDR1 is LGHDT and CDR2 is YNNKEL (reference sequence). Trimming stripped 1 base from V and 2 bases from J, with 9 bases between. The CDR3 nucleotides are TGTGCCAGCAGCCAAGGCCGGGGTGCCTACGAGCAGTACTTC. This sequence encodes CASSQGRGAYEQYF.

V is TRBV9 and J is TRBJ2-5; no firm D call. In germline, CDR1 is SGDLS, CDR2 YYNGEE. The CDR3 consists of 12 residues. Deletions cut 0 bases from V and 11 bases from J, with 11 bases between. CDR3 region: CASSVDGARQYF. The CDR3 coding sequence is TGTGCCAGCAGCGTAGATGGCGCTAGACAGTACTTC.

The chain has TRBV9 and TRBJ2-7; the match to TRBD1 covers 8 bases. Germline-derived CDR1 and CDR2 are SGDLS and YYNGEE. The trim removed 4 bases at V and 2 bases at J, leaving 8 bases unmatched. This CDR3 spans 15 amino acids. As DNA, the CDR3 is TGTGCCAGCAGCCCTCGGACAGGGACCCCCTACGAGCAGTACTTC. Its translation is CASSPRTGTPYEQYF.

V and J are TRBV11-2 and TRBJ2-7; TRBD2 is a possible D gene (6 bases). This CDR3 is 16 amino acids long. From germline, CDR1 is SGHAT and CDR2 FQNNGV. Between the trimmed V and J ends, which lost 2 bases and 7 bases, there was a span of 21 bases. DNA for the CDR3: TGTGCCAGCAGCTTACGGCGCGGGACGGGACCTTTGGAGCAGTACTTC. Protein product: CASSLRRGTGPLEQYF.

CDR3: CASSIGRGRGETQYF. CDR3 coding DNA: TGTGCCAGTAGTATAGGGCGGGGTAGAGGAGAGACCCAGTACTTC. V is TRBV19 and J is TRBJ2-5; D possibly corresponds to TRBD2 (6 bases). CDR1 is LNHDA, CDR2 SQIVND, per germline (reference sequence). CDR3 length: 15 residues. V gave up 1 base and J gave up 4 bases, with 13 bases separating them.

The V call is TRBV27, the J call TRBJ1-5, with 8 bases fitting TRBD1. Germline loops: CDR1 MNHEY, CDR2 SMNVEV (reference sequence). CDR3 length: 15 residues. V dropped 6 bases and J dropped 4; count of bases not matched to a gene: 8. The CDR3 sequence: CASSRGTGRNQPQHF. The CDR3 DNA sequence: TGTGCCAGCAGCCGTGGGACAGGCCGTAATCAGCCCCAGCATTTT.

The chain carries TRBV5-1 and TRBJ1-2; TRBD1 matches 9 bases. V was clipped by 5 bases and J by 8 bases; unmatched bases: 7. The CDR3 is 13 residues long. Germline CDR1 SGHRS, CDR2 YFSETQ. The CDR3 DNA is TGCGCCAGCAGTCCGGACAGGGGCGGCGGCTACACCTTC. This translates into CASSPDRGGGYTF. Based on the CDR3 plus reference TRBV5-1 and TRBJ1-2, the full variable domain is KAGVTQTPRYLIKTRGQQVTLSCSPISGHRSVSWYQQTPGQGLQFLFEYFSETQRNKGNFPGRFSGRQFSNSRSEMNVSTLELGDSALYLCASSPDRGGGYTFGSGTRLTVV.

V gene TRBV6-5 combines with J gene TRBJ1-2; TRBD1 agrees at 9 bases. V lost 5 bases, J lost 8 bases, and 6 bases stayed unmatched. The CDR3 totals 13 residues. Germline V gene lookup returns CDR1 MNHEY and CDR2 SVGAGI. This CDR3 reads CASSQQGAWGYTF. The CDR3 DNA is TGTGCCAGCAGTCAACAGGGGGCTTGGGGCTACACCTTC.

CDR3 nucleotide sequence: TGTGCCAGTTCCCCGGCGGGTGCCTACGAGCAGTACTTC. This translates into CASSPAGAYEQYF. The rearrangement joins TRBV19 to TRBJ2-7, with a weak D call TRBD2 (5 bases). Looked up from germline, CDR1 is LNHDA and CDR2 is SQIVND (reference sequence). V lost 8 bases, J lost 2 bases, and 13 bases lay in between. This CDR3 is built from 13 residues. Supplemented by reference TRBV19 and TRBJ2-7, the full variable domain reads DGGITQSPKYLFRKEGQNVTLSCEQNLNHDAMYWYRQDPGQGLRLIYYSQIVNDFQKGDIAEGYSVSREKKESFPLTVTSAQKNPTAFYLCASSPAGAYEQYFGPGTRLTVT.

In this sample, this clone turned up once. The chain uses TRBV13 and TRBJ2-5; 9 bases align to TRBD1. Trimming removed 6 bases from V and 2 bases from J; junction bases left unmatched: 4. CDR3 length: 14 amino acids. Germline assignment: CDR1 PRHDT and CDR2 FYEKMQ (reference sequence). CDR3 nucleotides: TGTGCCAGCAGATTGACAGGGGGGCAAGAGACCCAGTACTTC. It encodes CASRLTGGQETQYF.

CDR3 in DNA: TGTGCCTGGTGGGACAGGGGCTATGGCTACACCTTC. It is translated as CAWWDRGYGYTF. The genes are TRBV30 and TRBJ1-2; 10 bases match TRBD1. The germline gives CDR1 GTSNPN, CDR2 SVGIG (reference sequence). CDR3 size: 12 residues. The junction had 1 base not matched to a gene; V was cut back by 5 bases and J by 4 bases.

The chain is built from TRBV7-3 and TRBJ2-7; TRBD2 matches at 10 bases. J gave up 7 bases and V 5 bases, and 8 bases lay outside the gene matches. Germline V gene lookup returns CDR1 SGHTA and CDR2 FQGTGA. The CDR3 covers 14 residues. The CDR3 nucleotides are TGTGCCAGCAGCCCCCTAGCGGGGGCCGGAGAGCAGTACTTC. Its protein is CASSPLAGAGEQYF.

This clone was detected only a few times. This chain joins TRBV9 and TRBJ2-1, with 9 bases that match TRBD2. J was trimmed by 1 base and V by 0 bases; bases with no gene match: 5. Germline loops: CDR1 SGDLS, CDR2 YYNGEE. CDR3 length: 17 residues. CDR3 residues: CASSVAAGGQSYNEQFF. The CDR3 bases are TGTGCCAGCAGCGTAGCGGCGGGGGGGCAATCCTACAATGAGCAGTTCTTC.

This clone was recorded only once. This sequence joins TRBV18 and TRBJ2-6; TRBD1 matches 8 bases. Losses at the gene ends were 4 bases for V and 4 bases for J; bases not matched to a gene: 9. The CDR3 has 17 residues. Germline V gene data show CDR1 as KGHSH and CDR2 as LQKENI. CDR3 DNA sequence: TGTGCCAGCTCACTGTCTCAGGGGGCAACGGGGGCCAACGTCCTGACTTTC. It specifies CASSLSQGATGANVLTF.

The V call is TRBV15, the J call TRBJ1-2; 10 nucleotides line up with TRBD1. Germline V CDR1 and CDR2: LNHNV, YYDKDF (reference sequence). The ends lost 5 bases at V and 3 bases at J; junction bases unmatched: 6. The CDR3 consists of 15 residues. CDR3 in DNA: TGTGCCACCAGCTCCGGGACAGGGGCCCACTATGGCTACACCTTC. It encodes CATSSGTGAHYGYTF.

V is TRBV18 and J is TRBJ2-6, with D tentatively TRBD1 (5 bases). Germline CDR1 and CDR2: KGHSH and LQKENI. The CDR3 contains 18 residues. V was trimmed by 2 bases and J by 2 bases, leaving 16 bases between them. The CDR3 nucleotides read TGTGCCAGCTCACCAATGCAGGGTTCGCGCCCTGGGGCCAACGTCCTGACTTTC. Protein: CASSPMQGSRPGANVLTF.

The rearrangement uses TRBV6-2 or TRBV6-3 and TRBJ1-5; 9 bases align to TRBD1. CDR1 MNHEY and CDR2 SVGEGT come from the germline V gene. V trimming: 4 bases; J trimming: 4 bases; junction bases outside the gene matches: 2. The length of the CDR3 is 14 residues. The CDR3 spells CASSFGQGNQPQHF. The CDR3 DNA follows: TGTGCCAGCAGTTTCGGACAGGGGAATCAGCCCCAGCATTTT.

V is TRBV9 and J is TRBJ2-7; TRBD2 agrees at 7 bases. This CDR3 spans 14 amino acids. The V gene end was trimmed by 0 bases and the J gene end by 3 bases; junction bases not matched to a gene: 3. Germline V gene sequence: CDR1 SGDLS, CDR2 YYNGEE. The DNA of the CDR3 is TGTGCCAGCAGCGTAGAACCTAGCGGCTACGAGCAGTACTTC. Translation: CASSVEPSGYEQYF.

This clone appeared a single time. J is TRBJ1-2 and V is TRBV6-2 or TRBV6-3; possible D gene TRBD1, 5 bases. Trimming stripped 2 bases from V and 2 bases from J, with 12 bases between. This CDR3 region has 15 residues. CDR1 and CDR2 (germline): MNHEY, SVGEGT. CDR3 nucleotide sequence: TGTGCCAGCAGTTACGGCGGCAGGGCAAACTATGGCTACACCTTC. It encodes CASSYGGRANYGYTF.

J is TRBJ2-7 and V is TRBV2; 9 nucleotides align to TRBD2. Germline CDR1 and CDR2: SNHLY and FYNNEI. The V and J ends lost 5 bases and 7 bases, in that order; junction bases with no gene match: 3. This CDR3 is 12 amino acids long. CDR3 in DNA: TGTGCCAGCAGTTATAGCGGGAGTGAGCAGTACTTC. This codes for CASSYSGSEQYF.

The chain employs TRBV5-6 and TRBJ2-3; 9 bases agree with TRBD1. CDR1 is SGHDT and CDR2 is YYEEEE in the germline V gene. J gave up 1 base and V 7 bases, and 7 bases lay outside the gene matches. This CDR3 has 15 residues. The CDR3 is CASQGQGRGTDTQYF. CDR3 in DNA: TGTGCCAGCCAGGGACAGGGACGGGGCACAGATACGCAGTATTTT.

This clone showed up just a few times. J is TRBJ1-2 and V is TRBV28; no reliable D call. Trimming left V 6 bases short and J 2 bases short, with 7 bases between. This CDR3 contains 12 residues. Germline CDR1 is MDHEN and CDR2 is SYDVKM. CDR3 loop: CASRIQNYGYTF. The CDR3 bases are TGTGCCAGCAGGATACAGAACTATGGCTACACCTTC.

This chain connects TRBV5-1 to TRBJ1-4; TRBD1 might be the D (6 bases). This CDR3 is built from 14 residues. Germline assignment: CDR1 SGHRS and CDR2 YFSETQ. V was pared by 3 bases and J by 3 bases, with 9 bases between. This chain's CDR3 is CASSSGGPNEKLFF. In DNA, the CDR3 is TGCGCCAGCAGCTCGGGGGGCCCTAATGAAAAACTGTTTTTT.

CDR3 in amino acids: CASSLGAGLTGELFF. CDR3 bases: TGCGCCAGCAGCTTAGGTGCGGGGCTCACCGGGGAGCTGTTTTTT. This chain links TRBV5-1 with TRBJ2-2; a possible D gene is TRBD2 (6 bases). The CDR3 contains 15 residues. V gave up 2 bases and J gave up 4 bases, with 12 bases separating them. CDR1 is SGHRS, CDR2 YFSETQ, per germline.

This chain connects TRBV7-9 to TRBJ1-1, with D tentatively TRBD1 (6 bases). This CDR3 has 14 amino acids. The germline V and J ends were trimmed by 6 bases and 11 bases, with 22 bases remaining between them. Germline CDR1 and CDR2: SEHNR and FQNEAQ (reference sequence). CDR3 in amino acids: CASSPPTGRSDAFF. CDR3 coding DNA: TGTGCCAGCAGTCCACCGACAGGTCGAAGTGATGCTTTCTTT. The full variable domain, completed using reference TRBV7-9 and TRBJ1-1, is DTGVSQNPRHKITKRGQNVTFRCDPISEHNRLYWYRQTLGQGPEFLTYFQNEAQLEKSRLLSDRFSAERPKGSFSTLEIQRTEQGDSAMYLCASSPPTGRSDAFFGQGTRLTVV.